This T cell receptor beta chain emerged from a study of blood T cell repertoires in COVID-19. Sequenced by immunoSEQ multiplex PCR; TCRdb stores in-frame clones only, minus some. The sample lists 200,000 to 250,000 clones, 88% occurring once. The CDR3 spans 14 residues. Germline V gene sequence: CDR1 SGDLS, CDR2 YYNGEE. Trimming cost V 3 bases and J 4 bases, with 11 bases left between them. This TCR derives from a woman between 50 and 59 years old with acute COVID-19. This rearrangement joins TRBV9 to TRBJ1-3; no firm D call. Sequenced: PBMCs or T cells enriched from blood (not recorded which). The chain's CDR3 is CASSGGIWGNTIYF. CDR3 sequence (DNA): TGTGCCAGCAGCGGAGGGATTTGGGGAAACACCATATATTTT.